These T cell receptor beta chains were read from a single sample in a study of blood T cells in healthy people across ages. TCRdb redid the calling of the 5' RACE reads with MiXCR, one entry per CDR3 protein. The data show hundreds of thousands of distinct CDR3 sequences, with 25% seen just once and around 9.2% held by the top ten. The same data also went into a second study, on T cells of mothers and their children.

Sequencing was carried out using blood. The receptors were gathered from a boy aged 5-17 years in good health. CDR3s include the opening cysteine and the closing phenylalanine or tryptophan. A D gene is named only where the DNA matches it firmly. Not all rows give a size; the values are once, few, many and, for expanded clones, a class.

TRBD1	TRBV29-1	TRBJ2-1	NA	TGCAGCGTTGACGGACAGGGGGCGAGCTCCTACAATGAGCAGTTCTTC	CSVDGQGASSYNEQFF
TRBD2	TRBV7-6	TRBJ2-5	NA	TGTGCCAGCAGAGGGAGCGGGGGGTCGGGTGAGACCCAGTACTTC	CASRGSGGSGETQYF
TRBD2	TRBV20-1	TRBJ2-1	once	TGCAGTGCTAGCGAGCGGGAAAGCTCCTACAATGAGCAGTTCTTC	CSASERESSYNEQFF
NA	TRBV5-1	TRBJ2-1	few	TGCGCCAGCAGCTTGGCCGAGACTTCCTTCAATGAGCAGTTCTTC	CASSLAETSFNEQFF
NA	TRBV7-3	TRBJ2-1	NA	TGTGCCAGCAGCCGAAAAACTAGTTGGGGAAGCTCCTACAATGAGCAGTTCTTC	CASSRKTSWGSSYNEQFF
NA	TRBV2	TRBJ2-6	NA	TGTGCCAGCTGTAGTATCTCTGGGGCCAACGTCCTGACTTTC	CASCSISGANVLTF
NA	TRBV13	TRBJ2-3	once	TGTGCCAGCAGCGAACGGGAGTACGCGCAGTATTTT	CASSEREYAQYF
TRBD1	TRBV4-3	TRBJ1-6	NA	TGCGCCAGCAGCCAAGAGGAGGGGACAGGGGGTTCACCCCTCCACTTT	CASSQEEGTGGSPLHF
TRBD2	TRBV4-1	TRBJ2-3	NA	TGCGCCAGCAGCCACACCAACTGGGGGAGGGCCTTTGGCACAGATACGCAGTATTTT	CASSHTNWGRAFGTDTQYF
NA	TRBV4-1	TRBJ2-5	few	TGCGCCAGCAGCCAAGGGCTCCCCGGAGAGCAGTACTTC	CASSQGLPGEQYF
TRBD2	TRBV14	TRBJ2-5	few	TGTGCCAGCAGCCAAAGACCGGGACTAGCGGCTCAAGAGACCCAGTACTTC	CASSQRPGLAAQETQYF
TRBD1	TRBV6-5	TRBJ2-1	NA	TGTGCCAGCACCCTTAGACAGGGCAATGAGCAGTTCTTC	CASTLRQGNEQFF
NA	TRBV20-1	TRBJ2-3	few	TGCAGTGCTAGAGTGGGGAGCACAGATACGCAGTATTTT	CSARVGSTDTQYF
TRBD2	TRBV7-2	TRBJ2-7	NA	TGTGCCAGCAACCCACGCGGGAGTCTGTACGAGCAGTACTTC	CASNPRGSLYEQYF
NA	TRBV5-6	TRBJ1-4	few	TGTGCCAGCAGCTTGCGGCCAGTAAATGAAAAACTGTTTTTT	CASSLRPVNEKLFF
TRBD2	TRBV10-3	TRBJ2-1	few	TGTGCCATCAGTGAGGGGACTAGCCGTCTCGATGAGCAGTTCTTC	CAISEGTSRLDEQFF
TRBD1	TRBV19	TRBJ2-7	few	TGTGCCAGTAGTGGGACAGGTTTTGACTACGAGCAGTACTTC	CASSGTGFDYEQYF
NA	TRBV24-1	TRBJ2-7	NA	TGTGCCACCAGTGATTTCATGGGTTACGAGCAGTACTTC	CATSDFMGYEQYF
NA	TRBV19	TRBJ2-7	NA	TGTGCCAGTAGTACCCTAGCCGATGTTCCCGAGCAGTACTTC	CASSTLADVPEQYF
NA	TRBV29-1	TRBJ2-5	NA	TGCAGCGTTGAAGACCTACGGGAACAAGAGACCCAGTACTTC	CSVEDLREQETQYF
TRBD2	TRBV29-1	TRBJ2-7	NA	TGCAGCGTTGAAGATCCGATTAGCGGGGGCTACGAGCAGTACTTC	CSVEDPISGGYEQYF
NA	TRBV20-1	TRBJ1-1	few	TGCAGTGCTAGAGGGTGGGGGGGGGTTGGTGAAGCTTTCTTT	CSARGWGGVGEAFF
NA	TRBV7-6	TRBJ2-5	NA	TGTGCCAGCAGCTTAACTGACAGAGAGACCCAGTACTTC	CASSLTDRETQYF
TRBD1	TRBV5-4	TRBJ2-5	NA	TGTGCCAGCAGCTTGGGGGGGGACAGGGACGCTGAGACCCAGTACTTC	CASSLGGDRDAETQYF
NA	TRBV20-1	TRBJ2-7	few	TGCAGTGCTAGAGATGTGCACAGCTCCTACGAGCAGTACTTC	CSARDVHSSYEQYF
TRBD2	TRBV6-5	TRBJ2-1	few	TGTGCCAGCACCTCAACTAGCGGGAAATACAATGAGCAGTTCTTC	CASTSTSGKYNEQFF
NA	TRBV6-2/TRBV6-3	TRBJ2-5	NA	TGTGCCAGCAGTTACGGGACCGCCGCAAGAGAGACCCAGTACTTC	CASSYGTAARETQYF
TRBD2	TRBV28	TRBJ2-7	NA	TGTGCCAGTAAGACTAGCTTTGCAACCTACGAGCAGTACTTC	CASKTSFATYEQYF
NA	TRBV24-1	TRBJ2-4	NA	TGTGCCACCAGCACGGACATCAATGCGGACATTCAGTACTTC	CATSTDINADIQYF
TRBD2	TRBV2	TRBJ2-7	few	TGTGCCAGCAGTGACTTCTCCATCCAGCGGGAGATCCACGAGCAGTACTTC	CASSDFSIQREIHEQYF
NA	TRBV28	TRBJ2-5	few	TGTGCCAGCAGTGCGATCAGGTTCCAAGAGACCCAGTACTTC	CASSAIRFQETQYF
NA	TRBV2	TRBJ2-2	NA	TGTGCCAGCAGTGGGGGGATAAGGGCCGGGGAGCTGTTTTTT	CASSGGIRAGELFF
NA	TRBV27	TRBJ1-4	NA	TGTGCCAGCAGTTTACTGGACAGTGAAAAACTGTTTTTT	CASSLLDSEKLFF
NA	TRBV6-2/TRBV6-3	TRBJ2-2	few	TGTGCGAGCCAACGTGGGGACACCGGGGAGCTGTTTTTT	CASQRGDTGELFF
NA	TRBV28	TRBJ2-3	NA	TGTGCCAGCAGTTTTATCTCCGGCACAGATACGCAGTATTTT	CASSFISGTDTQYF
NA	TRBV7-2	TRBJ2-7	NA	TGTGCCAGCAGCTTAGTGCCTAGCGCGACCTACGAGCAGTACTTC	CASSLVPSATYEQYF
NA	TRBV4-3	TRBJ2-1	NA	TGCGCCAGCAGCCAGGGAACAACCTACAATGAGCAGTTCTTC	CASSQGTTYNEQFF
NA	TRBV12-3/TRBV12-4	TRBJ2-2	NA	TGTGCCAGCAGTTCTAAGGGGACTGGCGTCACCGGGGAGCTGTTTTTT	CASSSKGTGVTGELFF
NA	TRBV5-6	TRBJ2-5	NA	TGTGCCAGCAGCTTGGGGACAAATAACCAAGAGACCCAGTACTTC	CASSLGTNNQETQYF
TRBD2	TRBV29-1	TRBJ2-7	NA	TGCAGCGTGGCGGCGCGACTAGCGGGAGAAGGCGAGCAGTACTTC	CSVAARLAGEGEQYF
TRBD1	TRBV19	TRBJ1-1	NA	TGTGCCAGTAGTATAATGAGGACAGGGGGCATGGGGACTGAAGCTTTCTTT	CASSIMRTGGMGTEAFF
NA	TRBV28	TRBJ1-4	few	TGTGCCAGCAGTTCCGTTGGGGGGGCTTCTAATGAAAAACTGTTTTTT	CASSSVGGASNEKLFF
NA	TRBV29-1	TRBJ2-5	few	TGCAGCGTGGGGCCTGGAGTAGAGACCCAGTACTTC	CSVGPGVETQYF
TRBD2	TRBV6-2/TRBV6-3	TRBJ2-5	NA	TGTGCCAGCAGTCGGCTAGCGGGGGGTAAGGAGACCCAGTACTTC	CASSRLAGGKETQYF
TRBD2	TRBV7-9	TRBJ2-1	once	TGTGCCAGCAGAATGGGACTAGCGGGGGGCCAATTCAATGAGCAGTTCTTC	CASRMGLAGGQFNEQFF